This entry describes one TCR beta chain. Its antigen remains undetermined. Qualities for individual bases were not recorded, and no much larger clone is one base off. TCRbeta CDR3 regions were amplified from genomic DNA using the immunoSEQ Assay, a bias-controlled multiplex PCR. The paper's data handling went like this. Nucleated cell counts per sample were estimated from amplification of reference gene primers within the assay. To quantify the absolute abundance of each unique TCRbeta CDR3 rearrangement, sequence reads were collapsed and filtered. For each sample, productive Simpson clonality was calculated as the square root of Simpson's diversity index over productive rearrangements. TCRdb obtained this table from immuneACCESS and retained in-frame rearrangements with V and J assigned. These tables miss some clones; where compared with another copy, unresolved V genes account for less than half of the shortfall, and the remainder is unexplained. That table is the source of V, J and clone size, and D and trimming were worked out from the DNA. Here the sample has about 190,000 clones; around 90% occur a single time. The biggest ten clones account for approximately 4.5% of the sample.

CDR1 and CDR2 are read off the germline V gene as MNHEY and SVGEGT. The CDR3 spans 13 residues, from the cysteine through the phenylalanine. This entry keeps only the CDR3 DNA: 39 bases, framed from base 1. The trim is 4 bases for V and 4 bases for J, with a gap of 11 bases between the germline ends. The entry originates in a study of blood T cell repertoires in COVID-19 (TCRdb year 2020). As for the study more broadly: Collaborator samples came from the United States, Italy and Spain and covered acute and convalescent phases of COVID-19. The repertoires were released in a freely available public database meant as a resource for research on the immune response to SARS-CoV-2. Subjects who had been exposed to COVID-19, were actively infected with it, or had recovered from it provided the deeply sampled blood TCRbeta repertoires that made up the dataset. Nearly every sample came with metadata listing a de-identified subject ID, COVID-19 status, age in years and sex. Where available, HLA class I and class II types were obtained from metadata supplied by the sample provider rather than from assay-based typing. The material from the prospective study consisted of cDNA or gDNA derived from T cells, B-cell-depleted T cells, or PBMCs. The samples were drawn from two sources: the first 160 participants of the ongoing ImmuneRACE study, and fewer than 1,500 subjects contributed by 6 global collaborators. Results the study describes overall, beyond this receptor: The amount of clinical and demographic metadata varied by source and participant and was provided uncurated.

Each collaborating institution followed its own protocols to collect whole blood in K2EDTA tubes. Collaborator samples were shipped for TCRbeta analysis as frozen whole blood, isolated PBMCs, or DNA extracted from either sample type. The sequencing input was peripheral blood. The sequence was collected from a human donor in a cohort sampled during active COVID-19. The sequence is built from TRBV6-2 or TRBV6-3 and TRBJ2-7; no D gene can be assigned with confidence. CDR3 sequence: CASSFLNRYEQYF. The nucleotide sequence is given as TGTGCCAGCAGTTTCCTTAACCGGTACGAGCAGTACTTC.